Sequencing of this TCR beta chain was carried out in a study of post-analysis software for immune sequencing data (dated by TCRdb to about 2015). The study in broad terms: The recorded disease courses included relapsing-remitting, secondary progressive and progressive-relapsing multiple sclerosis, and some patients had no subtype annotation. The patient repertoires were set against about 10 previously published healthy control repertoires from donors whose ages ranged from roughly 6 to 26 years. A subset of samples was prepared in parallel using single-end sample barcoding, then pooled and co-amplified after Illumina adapter ligation. The full study reports these points: The control group was slightly older than the multiple sclerosis patient group. A handful of TRBV segments, including TRBV5-6, TRBV5-1 and TRBV20-1, were significantly more frequent in patients than controls. Significantly lower normalized Chao1 diversity was found in multiple sclerosis patients than in controls, suggesting substantial peripheral T-cell clonal expansion. When samples were clustered directly using the F measure, samples prepared in the same batch co-clustered strongly, which prompted a batch-effect correction.

This clonotype came up a few times. It lacks a known antigen. Within one base of it there is no much larger clone, and no base qualities were kept. To demonstrate the VDJtools post-analysis software, TCR beta repertoires were profiled from the peripheral blood of about 13 young patients with multiple sclerosis. The patients with multiple sclerosis were children and adolescents between about 6 and 15 years of age. Library creation used PCR. The sequencer listed for this sample is Illumina HiSeq 2500. To reduce PCR and sequencing biases, unique molecular identifiers were incorporated into the TCR beta cDNA libraries. Approximately 500,000 cDNA molecules were obtained per 1 to 10 million input T cells, so each molecule approximated one T cell. Patient libraries were prepared and sequenced with the same protocol used for the earlier healthy control dataset. Within a given batch, samples were prepared together, multiplexed and sequenced on the same HiSeq lane. The authors' pipeline ran thus. Raw barcoded reads were processed with MIGEC, and single-read molecular identifier groups were discarded before consensus assembly and CDR3 extraction. VDJtools was used for post-analysis of the clonotype tables, with diversity normalized by down-sampling every dataset to the smallest sample size. In repertoire overlap clustering, CDR3 amino acid sequences, but not nucleotide sequences, were matched to correct batch-related cross-sample contamination. TCRdb applied fastp at Q25 and MiXCR to the public reads, then kept only in-frame beta chains. Here each entry gathers all rows of one CDR3 protein and keeps the most common genes and DNA. The V and J calls were determined by TCRdb, not by the authors. This sample lists roughly 800,000 distinct CDR3 sequences; roughly 58% were detected once. The leading ten clones occupy around 4.5% of the sample.

Here V drops 2 bases and J drops 4 bases, and the junction holds 6 bases not matched to any gene. The CDR3 has 15 amino acids, counting the end cysteine and phenylalanine. The DNA shown is the 45-base CDR3, in frame from base 1. CDR1 and CDR2 were assigned from the germline V gene (reference sequence) as DFQATT and SNEGSKA. The rearrangement joined TRBV20-1 to TRBJ2-3; 10 central nucleotides agree with TRBD2. Input material: blood. The sequence came from a girl under 18 with multiple sclerosis. Read as DNA, the sequence is TGCAGTGCTAGAAATCTAGCGGGAGTCCCAGATACGCAGTATTTT. This gives the protein CSARNLAGVPDTQYF.